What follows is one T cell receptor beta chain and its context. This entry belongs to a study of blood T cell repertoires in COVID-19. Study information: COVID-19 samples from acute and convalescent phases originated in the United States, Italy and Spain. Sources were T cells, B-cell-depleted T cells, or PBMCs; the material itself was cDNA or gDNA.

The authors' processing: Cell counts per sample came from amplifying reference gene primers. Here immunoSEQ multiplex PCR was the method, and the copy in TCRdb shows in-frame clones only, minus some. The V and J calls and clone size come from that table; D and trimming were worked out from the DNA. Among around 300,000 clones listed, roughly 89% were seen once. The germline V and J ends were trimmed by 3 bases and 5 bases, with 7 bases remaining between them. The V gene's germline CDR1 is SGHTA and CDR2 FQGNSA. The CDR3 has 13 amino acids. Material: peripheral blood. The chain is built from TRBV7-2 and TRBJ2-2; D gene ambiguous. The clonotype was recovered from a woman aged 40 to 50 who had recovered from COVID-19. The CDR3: CASSFSRTGELFF. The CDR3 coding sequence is TGTGCCAGCAGCTTCTCGCGGACCGGGGAGCTGTTTTTT.